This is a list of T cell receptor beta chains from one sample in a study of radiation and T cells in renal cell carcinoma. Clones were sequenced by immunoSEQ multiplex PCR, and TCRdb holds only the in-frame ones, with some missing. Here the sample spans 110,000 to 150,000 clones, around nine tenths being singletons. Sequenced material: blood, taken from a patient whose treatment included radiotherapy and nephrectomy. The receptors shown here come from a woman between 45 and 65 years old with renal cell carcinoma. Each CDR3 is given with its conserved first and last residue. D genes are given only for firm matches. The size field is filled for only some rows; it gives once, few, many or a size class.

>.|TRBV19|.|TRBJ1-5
TGTGCCAGTAGCGAACAACGCAATCAGCCCCAGCATTTT
CASSEQRNQPQHF
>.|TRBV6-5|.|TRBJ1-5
TGTGCCAGCAGCCTGGGTTCGGCGAATGATCAGCCCCAGCATTTT
CASSLGSANDQPQHF
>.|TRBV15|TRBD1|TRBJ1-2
TGTGCCACCAGCAGAGACCTGACAGGGTCATTTGGCTACACCTTC
CATSRDLTGSFGYTF
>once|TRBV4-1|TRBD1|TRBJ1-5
TGCGCCAGCAGCCTTACAGGGGGTCGCAATCAGCCCCAGCATTTT
CASSLTGGRNQPQHF
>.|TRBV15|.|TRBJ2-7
TGTGCCACCAGCAGAGATCGGACGGGGACTTATACCTACGAGCAGTACTTC
CATSRDRTGTYTYEQYF
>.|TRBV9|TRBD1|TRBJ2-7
TGTGCCAGCAGCGTCGGGACAGCCTACGAGCAGTACTTC
CASSVGTAYEQYF
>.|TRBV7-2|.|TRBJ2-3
TGTGCCAGCAGCTTAGGTCTTAGGGATGGAGATACGCAGTATTTT
CASSLGLRDGDTQYF
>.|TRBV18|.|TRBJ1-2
TGTGCCAGCTCACCACTCGACAGCCCCAACTATGGCTACACCTTC
CASSPLDSPNYGYTF
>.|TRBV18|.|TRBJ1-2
TGTGCCAGCTCACCACCGTCAGGGCCTTCATATGGCTACACCTTC
CASSPPSGPSYGYTF
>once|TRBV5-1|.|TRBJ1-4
TGCGCCACCTCGAGCCTGGCAGATGCTGGGGAACTGTTTTTT
CATSSLADAGELFF
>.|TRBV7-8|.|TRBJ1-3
TGTGCCAGCAGCTCAAGCTACACCTCCTCTGGAAACACCATATATTTT
CASSSSYTSSGNTIYF
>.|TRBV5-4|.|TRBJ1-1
TGTGCCAGCAGCTTGGATCAGGGGCAGAACACTGAAGCTTTCTTT
CASSLDQGQNTEAFF
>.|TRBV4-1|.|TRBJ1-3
TGCGCCAGCAGCCAAAATCGCGGTAACTCTGGAAACACCATATATTTT
CASSQNRGNSGNTIYF
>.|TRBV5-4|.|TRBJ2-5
TGTGCCAGCAGCTTGGGTGGAGTCCAAGAGACCCAGTACTTC
CASSLGGVQETQYF
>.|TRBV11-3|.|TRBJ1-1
TGTGCCAGCAGCTTAGATCGGGGCGCTGAAGCTTTCTTT
CASSLDRGAEAFF
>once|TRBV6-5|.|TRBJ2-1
TGTGCCAGCAGTAAGGCTAGCCTCTCCTACAATGAGCAGTTCTTC
CASSKASLSYNEQFF
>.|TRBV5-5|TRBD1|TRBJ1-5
TGTGCCAGCAGCTTGGCCGGGACAGCTCTTAATCAGCCCCAGCATTTT
CASSLAGTALNQPQHF
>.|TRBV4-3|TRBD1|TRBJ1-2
TGCGCCAGCAGCCAAGAGGGGACAGGGAACTATGGCTACACCTTC
CASSQEGTGNYGYTF
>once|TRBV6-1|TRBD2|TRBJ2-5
TGTGCCAGCAGTGAGGGTCTAGCGGTAGAGACCCAGTACTTC
CASSEGLAVETQYF
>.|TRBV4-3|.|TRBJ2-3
TGCGCCAGCAGCCAAGATGGGCAGGTGAGAGATACGCAGTATTTT
CASSQDGQVRDTQYF
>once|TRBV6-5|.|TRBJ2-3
TGTGCCAGCAGTCCGGACCGACGGGCAGATACGCAGTATTTT
CASSPDRRADTQYF
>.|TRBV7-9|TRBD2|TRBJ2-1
TGTGCCAGCAGCCGGGCGGGGACTAGCGGGGGTTCCTACAATGAGCAGTTCTTC
CASSRAGTSGGSYNEQFF
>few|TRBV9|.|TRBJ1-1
TGTGCCAGCAGCGTAGGGGGAGGGTGGAGCACTGAAGCTTTCTTT
CASSVGGGWSTEAFF
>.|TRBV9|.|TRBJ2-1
TGTGCCAGCAGCCCACGCACCCTAGACAATGAGCAGTTCTTC
CASSPRTLDNEQFF
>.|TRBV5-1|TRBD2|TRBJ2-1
TGCGCCAGCAGCGTGTTAACTAGCGGGGGGGCCGGGAATGAGCAGTTCTTC
CASSVLTSGGAGNEQFF
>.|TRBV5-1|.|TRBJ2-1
TGCGCCAGCAGCTTGGGTTCCGCAGACGATGAGCAGTTCTTC
CASSLGSADDEQFF
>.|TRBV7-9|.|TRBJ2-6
TGTGCCAGCAGCTCCCGGGCTGGCTCTGGGGCCAACGTCCTGACTTTC
CASSSRAGSGANVLTF
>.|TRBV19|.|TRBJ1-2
TGTGCCAGTAGTAAGGCCCTTCCCTATGGCTACACCTTC
CASSKALPYGYTF
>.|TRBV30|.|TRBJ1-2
TGTGCCTGGAGTGTACACACTATAGGTAACTATGGCTACACCTTC
CAWSVHTIGNYGYTF
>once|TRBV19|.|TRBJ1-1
TGTGCCAGTAGTGATTGGGGGAACACTGAAGCTTTCTTT
CASSDWGNTEAFF
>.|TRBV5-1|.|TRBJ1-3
TGCGCCAGCAGCTTGGAGGTGCAGGCCTCTGGAAACACCATATATTTT
CASSLEVQASGNTIYF
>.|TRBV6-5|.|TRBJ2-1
TGTGCCAGCAGTTCCCCACAGGGCAATGAGCAGTTCTTC
CASSSPQGNEQFF
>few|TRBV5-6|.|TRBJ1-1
TGTGCCAGCAGCTTCTTGCTGAACACTGAAGCTTTCTTT
CASSFLLNTEAFF
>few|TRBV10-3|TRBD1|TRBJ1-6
TGTGCCGTCAAGACAGGGCCCTCACCCCTCCACTTT
CAVKTGPSPLHF
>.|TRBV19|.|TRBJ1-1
TGTGCCAGTAGTATCCCAGGGAGGTTGGCTTTCTTT
CASSIPGRLAFF
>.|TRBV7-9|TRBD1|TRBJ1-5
TGTGCCAGCAGCTTAGGGACAGGAAATCAGCCCCAGCATTTT
CASSLGTGNQPQHF
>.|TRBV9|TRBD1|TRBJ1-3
TGTGCCAGCAGCGTAGGGGACCAGGGACAGGGGCGAAACACCATATATTTT
CASSVGDQGQGRNTIYF
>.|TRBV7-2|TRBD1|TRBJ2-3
TGTGCCAGCAGCCCCGGACAGGTACATCTCACAGATACGCAGTATTTT
CASSPGQVHLTDTQYF
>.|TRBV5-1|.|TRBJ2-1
TGCGCCAGCAGCCGCGACGGGAGCTCCTACAATGAGCAGTTCTTC
CASSRDGSSYNEQFF
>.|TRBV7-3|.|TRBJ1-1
TGTGCCAGCAGCTTAGGGTGGAACACTGAAGCTTTCTTT
CASSLGWNTEAFF
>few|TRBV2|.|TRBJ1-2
TGTGCCAGCCGGGACAAGGCTAACTATGGCTACACCTTC
CASRDKANYGYTF
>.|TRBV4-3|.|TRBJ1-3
TGCGCCAGCAGCCAAGATCGTGATATTTCTGGAAACACCATATATTTT
CASSQDRDISGNTIYF
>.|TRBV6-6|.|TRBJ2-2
TGTGCCAGCAGTTATCGGTCCGGCGGGGAGCTGTTTTTT
CASSYRSGGELFF
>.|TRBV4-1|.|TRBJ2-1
TGCGCCAGCAGCCAAGGTAGCGTCTCCTACAATGAGCAGTTCTTC
CASSQGSVSYNEQFF
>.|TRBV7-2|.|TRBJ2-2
TGTGCCAGCAGCCCGGGACTGAACACCGGGGAGCTGTTTTTT
CASSPGLNTGELFF
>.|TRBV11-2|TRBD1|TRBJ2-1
TGTGCCAGCAGTTCTACAGGGGGCATACGCACGGATGAGCAGTTCTTC
CASSSTGGIRTDEQFF
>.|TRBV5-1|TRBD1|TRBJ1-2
TGCGCCAGCAGCCTGACAGGGGGAAACTATGGCTACACCTTC
CASSLTGGNYGYTF
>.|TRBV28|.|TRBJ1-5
TGTGCCAGCAGGACCCTGGACAGAAATCAGCCCCAGCATTTT
CASRTLDRNQPQHF
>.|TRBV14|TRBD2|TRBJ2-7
TGTGCCAGCAGCCAAGTTCATTATGCGGGGGACCCCTCCTACGAGCAGTACTTC
CASSQVHYAGDPSYEQYF
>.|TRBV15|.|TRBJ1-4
TGTGCCACCAGCAGAGACCCAGGTGAAAAACTGTTTTTT
CATSRDPGEKLFF
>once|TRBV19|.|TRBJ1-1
TGTGCCAGTAGTCAATACACTGAAGCTTTCTTT
CASSQYTEAFF
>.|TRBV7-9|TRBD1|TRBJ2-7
TGTGCCAGCGGTAGAGAACAGGGGGCAACCTACGAGCAGTACTTC
CASGREQGATYEQYF
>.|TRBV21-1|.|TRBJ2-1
TGTGCCAGCAGCACTCGACTAGCGGGGGGGAAGAATGAGCAGTTCTTC
CASSTRLAGGKNEQFF